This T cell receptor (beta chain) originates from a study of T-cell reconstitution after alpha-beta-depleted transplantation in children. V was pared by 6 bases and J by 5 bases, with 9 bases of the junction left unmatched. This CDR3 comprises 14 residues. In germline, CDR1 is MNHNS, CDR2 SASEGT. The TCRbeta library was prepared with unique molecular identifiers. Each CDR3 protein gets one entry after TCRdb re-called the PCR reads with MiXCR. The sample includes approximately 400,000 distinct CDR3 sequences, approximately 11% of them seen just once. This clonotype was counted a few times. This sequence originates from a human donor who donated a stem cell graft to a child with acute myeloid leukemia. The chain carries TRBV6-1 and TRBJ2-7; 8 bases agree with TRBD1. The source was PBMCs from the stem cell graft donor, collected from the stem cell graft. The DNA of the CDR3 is TGTGCCAGCAGCATCCAGGGGGCTATGGACGAGCAGTACTTC. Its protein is CASSIQGAMDEQYF.